Listed below are T cell receptor beta chains from one sample, sequenced in a study of technical replicates of blood from several donors. The repertoire was sequenced with immunoSEQ multiplex PCR; TCRdb's copy has only in-frame clones and lacks some. The sample records roughly 79,000 clones, almost 96% being singletons. Material for sequencing was T cells isolated from PBMCs. The receptors come from a human donor in good health. Both conserved end residues are part of each CDR3. The D gene is left open where the match is weak. Clone size appears in some rows only: once, few, many, or a class for an expanded clone.

D: TRBD1; size: -; J: TRBJ1-2; V: TRBV6-1; length: 20; DNA: TGTGCCAGCAGTGAAGGGACAGGTCCTTTTTCGACAATCCGTAACTATGGCTACACCTTC; CDR3: CASSEGTGPFSTIRNYGYTF
D: -; size: -; J: TRBJ1-1; V: TRBV11-2; length: 13; DNA: TGTGCCAGCAGCTTAATTATGAACACTGAAGCTTTCTTT; CDR3: CASSLIMNTEAFF
D: -; size: -; J: TRBJ2-3; V: TRBV6-1; length: 13; DNA: TGTGCCAGCAGTGAACCTGTAACAGATACGCAGTATTTT; CDR3: CASSEPVTDTQYF
D: TRBD2; size: -; J: TRBJ2-3; V: TRBV9; length: 17; DNA: TGTGCCAGCGGGCGGGCTAGCGGGACTAGTATAACAGATACGCAGTATTTT; CDR3: CASGRASGTSITDTQYF
D: TRBD1; size: -; J: TRBJ1-2; V: TRBV2; length: 12; DNA: TGTGCCGGACAGGGGGCCCACTATGGCTACACCTTC; CDR3: CAGQGAHYGYTF
D: -; size: -; J: TRBJ1-2; V: TRBV5-1; length: 13; DNA: TGCGCCAGCAGCTTGGGGGGCAACTATGGCTACACCTTC; CDR3: CASSLGGNYGYTF
D: -; size: -; J: TRBJ1-2; V: TRBV9; length: 13; DNA: TGTGCCAGCAGCGTAGAACAGGGTTATGGCTACACCTTC; CDR3: CASSVEQGYGYTF
D: TRBD2; size: -; J: TRBJ2-7; V: TRBV7-2; length: 13; DNA: TGTGCCAGCAGCTTAGCTAGCGGGAACGAGCAGTACTTC; CDR3: CASSLASGNEQYF
D: -; size: once; J: TRBJ2-7; V: TRBV7-9; length: 14; DNA: TGTGCCAGCAGCGACCCGGACAGTTCCTACGAGCAGTACTTC; CDR3: CASSDPDSSYEQYF
D: -; size: -; J: TRBJ1-2; V: TRBV2; length: 16; DNA: TGTGCCAACCATCTTACCACTGATTATACTAACTATGGCTACACCTTC; CDR3: CANHLTTDYTNYGYTF
D: -; size: -; J: TRBJ2-7; V: TRBV28; length: 14; DNA: TGTGCCAGCAGTTTTCCAGGGAACTCCTACGAGCAGTACTTC; CDR3: CASSFPGNSYEQYF
D: -; size: -; J: TRBJ2-1; V: TRBV7-7; length: 15; DNA: TGTGCCAGCAGCTTCAGGACTGCATCCTACAATGAGCAGTTCTTC; CDR3: CASSFRTASYNEQFF
D: -; size: -; J: TRBJ2-7; V: TRBV6-1; length: 11; DNA: TGTGCCAGCAGTGGGGCGGGGGAGCAGTACTTC; CDR3: CASSGAGEQYF
D: -; size: -; J: TRBJ1-4; V: TRBV25-1; length: 15; DNA: TGTGCCAGCAGTGAACCGGACAGCCAATACGAAAAACTGTTTTTT; CDR3: CASSEPDSQYEKLFF
D: TRBD1; size: once; J: TRBJ1-1; V: TRBV10-1; length: 15; DNA: TGCGCCCACGACAGGGGGCAGTTTAAGGACACTGAAGCTTTCTTT; CDR3: CAHDRGQFKDTEAFF
D: TRBD2; size: -; J: TRBJ2-2; V: TRBV9; length: 16; DNA: TGTGCCAGCAGCGAGGGACTAGCGGGAGTTACCGGGGAGCTGTTTTTT; CDR3: CASSEGLAGVTGELFF
D: TRBD2; size: -; J: TRBJ2-3; V: TRBV9; length: 16; DNA: TGTGCCAGCAGCGTCGTAGCGGGACCCAGCACAGATACGCAGTATTTT; CDR3: CASSVVAGPSTDTQYF
D: -; size: -; J: TRBJ2-3; V: TRBV19; length: 16; DNA: TGTGCCAGTAGTATAGGGCTGGGGGGTAGGACAGATACGCAGTATTTT; CDR3: CASSIGLGGRTDTQYF
D: -; size: -; J: TRBJ2-7; V: TRBV28; length: 13; DNA: TGTGCCAGCAGTTTACAGATCTCCTACGAGCAGTACTTC; CDR3: CASSLQISYEQYF
D: -; size: -; J: TRBJ1-3; V: TRBV29-1; length: 14; DNA: TGCAGCGTTCTGACACCGACCTCTGGAAACACCATATATTTT; CDR3: CSVLTPTSGNTIYF
D: TRBD1; size: -; J: TRBJ2-7; V: TRBV10-3; length: 14; DNA: TGTGCCATCAACCCCGCAGGGGGACGCTACGAGCAGTACTTC; CDR3: CAINPAGGRYEQYF
D: -; size: -; J: TRBJ1-3; V: TRBV2; length: 15; DNA: TGTGCCAGCAGTGAAGAAGTCTACTCTGGAAACACCATATATTTT; CDR3: CASSEEVYSGNTIYF
D: -; size: -; J: TRBJ2-1; V: TRBV30; length: 13; DNA: TGTGCCTGGAGTCCAGGGGACGCCAATGAGCAGTTCTTC; CDR3: CAWSPGDANEQFF
D: -; size: -; J: TRBJ1-2; V: TRBV28; length: 13; DNA: TGTGCCAGCAGTCTAGGACAGAACTATGGCTACACCTTC; CDR3: CASSLGQNYGYTF
D: -; size: -; J: TRBJ1-2; V: TRBV4-3; length: 16; DNA: TGCGCCAGCAGCCAAGGAGACGGCCCGGGAGCGGATGGCTACACCTTC; CDR3: CASSQGDGPGADGYTF
D: -; size: -; J: TRBJ2-3; V: TRBV2; length: 18; DNA: TGTGCCAGCCTACCTCCGCGCGGGCAGATCCCTAGCACAGATACGCAGTATTTT; CDR3: CASLPPRGQIPSTDTQYF
D: -; size: -; J: TRBJ1-4; V: TRBV4-2; length: 13; DNA: TGTGCCAGCAGCCAAGATCTCCTCGAAAAACTGTTTTTT; CDR3: CASSQDLLEKLFF
D: -; size: once; J: TRBJ1-2; V: TRBV9; length: 14; DNA: TGTGCCAGCAGGCCCGGAGGGATCAACTATGGCTACACCTTC; CDR3: CASRPGGINYGYTF
D: TRBD2; size: -; J: TRBJ2-7; V: TRBV27; length: 14; DNA: TGTGCCAGCAGTTTGCGGGAGGGGGTCTACGAGCAGTACTTC; CDR3: CASSLREGVYEQYF
D: -; size: -; J: TRBJ2-1; V: TRBV11-2; length: 11; DNA: TGTGCCAGCAGAAACAGGGATGAGCAGTTCTTC; CDR3: CASRNRDEQFF
D: TRBD2; size: few; J: TRBJ2-3; V: TRBV6-4; length: 16; DNA: TGTGCCAGCAGTGACGGGACTAGCGGGAGCACAGATACGCAGTATTTT; CDR3: CASSDGTSGSTDTQYF
D: TRBD1; size: -; J: TRBJ2-7; V: TRBV5-1; length: 20; DNA: TGCGCCAGCAGCTTGGCTCCAGGACAGGGGAAATTCCGGAGCTCCTACGAGCAGTACTTC; CDR3: CASSLAPGQGKFRSSYEQYF
D: -; size: -; J: TRBJ2-2; V: TRBV27; length: 13; DNA: TGTGCCAGCAGTTTCGTCCTCACCGGGGAGCTGTTTTTT; CDR3: CASSFVLTGELFF
D: -; size: -; J: TRBJ2-7; V: TRBV9; length: 14; DNA: TGTGCCAGCGGATCGGGGGGACAATCCTACGAGCAGTACTTC; CDR3: CASGSGGQSYEQYF
D: TRBD1; size: -; J: TRBJ1-4; V: TRBV27; length: 15; DNA: TGTGCCAGCAGTCCGACGGGACAGAATAATGAAAAACTGTTTTTT; CDR3: CASSPTGQNNEKLFF
D: TRBD1; size: -; J: TRBJ2-3; V: TRBV28; length: 15; DNA: TGTGCCAGCAGCCGAACAGGGGGGAGACCGGATACGCAGTATTTT; CDR3: CASSRTGGRPDTQYF
D: TRBD2; size: -; J: TRBJ2-3; V: TRBV7-3; length: 16; DNA: TGTGCCAGCAGCTCCGGGGGGGGAGACAGCACAGATACGCAGTATTTT; CDR3: CASSSGGGDSTDTQYF
D: TRBD1; size: -; J: TRBJ1-1; V: TRBV7-3; length: 13; DNA: TGTGCCAGCAGCGTAAGACAGGGACGTGAAGCTTTCTTT; CDR3: CASSVRQGREAFF
D: TRBD1; size: few; J: TRBJ1-1; V: TRBV6-1; length: 13; DNA: TGTGCCAGCAGGGGACAGGGGGACACTGAAGCTTTCTTT; CDR3: CASRGQGDTEAFF
D: -; size: -; J: TRBJ2-7; V: TRBV21-1; length: 15; DNA: TGTGCCAGCAGCCTAATTACTAAGGGGCCCTACGAGCAGTACTTC; CDR3: CASSLITKGPYEQYF
D: TRBD2; size: few; J: TRBJ2-5; V: TRBV11-1; length: 16; DNA: TGTGCCAGCAGCTTTAACACGGGAGGCCTCCAAGAGACCCAGTACTTC; CDR3: CASSFNTGGLQETQYF
D: TRBD1; size: -; J: TRBJ2-5; V: TRBV10-3; length: 14; DNA: TGTGCCATCAGTCCTCCGGGACAGCAAGAGACCCAGTACTTC; CDR3: CAISPPGQQETQYF
D: -; size: -; J: TRBJ1-1; V: TRBV6-1; length: 14; DNA: TGTGCCAGCAGTGAAGCGCTAGGAGCCGTGTGGGCTTTCTTT; CDR3: CASSEALGAVWAFF
D: -; size: once; J: TRBJ1-1; V: TRBV7-9; length: 12; DNA: TGTGCCAGCAGTGAGACAGTTTTTGAAGCTTTCTTT; CDR3: CASSETVFEAFF